One sample yielded the 29 T cell receptor beta chains listed below, sequenced in a study of T cell repertoires in cytomegalovirus infection. The antigens of these receptors remain unknown. TCRdb re-analysed the reads in MiXCR, keeping a single row per CDR3 protein. The repertoire consists of a few hundred thousand distinct CDR3 sequences, with under 45% occurring once and the leading ten covering roughly 50%. This specimen was cultured PBMCs, taken from culture after CMV antigen stimulation. The receptors originated from a human donor in good health (CMV status not recorded). Some clones in this sample may be carry-over from other donors' samples.

The V call is TRBV6-2 or TRBV6-3, the J call TRBJ2-7, with a tentative D call TRBD1 (5 bases). The germline V gene encodes CDR1 MNHEY and CDR2 SVGEGT. CDR3 length: 15 residues. V lost 6 bases and J 1 base, leaving 16 bases between the germline ends. CDR3 DNA: TGTGCCAGCAGGACCCCGACAGACCCTTCCTACGAGCAGTACTTC. Translated, it gives CASRTPTDPSYEQYF.

This rearrangement joins TRBV6-2 or TRBV6-3 to TRBJ2-1, with a possible D match to TRBD1 (6 bases). CDR1 is MNHEY, CDR2 SVGEGT, per germline. With 8 bases removed from V and 2 bases from J, the gap between germline ends came to 13 bases. The CDR3 runs to 14 residues. CDR3 sequence reads: CASGDRSTYNEQFF. Here the CDR3 DNA reads TGTGCCAGCGGAGACAGGTCCACCTACAATGAGCAGTTCTTC.

This clonotype was counted between two and nine times. This chain links TRBV20-1 with TRBJ2-5, with D perhaps given as TRBD1 or TRBD2 (5 bases each). Looked up from germline, CDR1 is DFQATT and CDR2 is SNEGSKA (reference sequence). V lost 3 bases, J lost 5 bases, and 10 bases lay in between. The CDR3 extends over 12 amino acids. CDR3 loop: CSARRGGETQYF. Written as DNA, the CDR3 is TGCAGTGCTAGGAGGGGCGGGGAGACCCAGTACTTC.

This sequence joins TRBV7-2 and TRBJ1-5; possibly TRBD1 for D (5 bases). In germline, CDR1 is SGHTA, CDR2 FQGNSA. Trimming removed 5 bases from V and 7 bases from J, with 12 bases in between. The CDR3 consists of 13 residues. The CDR3 here is CASSGVGEQPQHF. The CDR3 nucleotides are TGTGCCAGCAGCGGGGTGGGGGAACAGCCCCAGCATTTT.

This clonotype was counted ten times or more. The V call is TRBV7-2, the J call TRBJ2-1; TRBD2 is a possible D gene (5 bases). This CDR3 is built from 16 residues. The V gene lost 1 base and the J gene lost 3 bases, with 13 bases spanning the gap. Germline V lookup: CDR1 SGHTA, CDR2 FQGNSA. In DNA, the CDR3 is TGTGCCAGCAGCTTAGTGGCGAGCGGAGGCTACAATGAGCAGTTCTTC. Translating it yields CASSLVASGGYNEQFF.

This clonotype was found a few times. V and J are TRBV2 and TRBJ2-1; TRBD1 matches at 8 bases. Trimming cost V 3 bases and J 5 bases; bases outside gene matches: 6. CDR1 is SNHLY, CDR2 FYNNEI, per germline. The CDR3 loop spans 15 amino acids. The CDR3 coding sequence is TGTGCCAGCAGTGACCCCGGGACAGGAGACAATGAGCAGTTCTTC. It codes for CASSDPGTGDNEQFF. The full variable domain, in which reference TRBV2 and TRBJ2-1 provide the parts outside the CDR3, is EPEVTQTPSHQVTQMGQEVILRCVPISNHLYFYWYRQILGQKVEFLVSFYNNEISEKSEIFDDQFSVERPDGSNFTLKIRSTKLEDSAMYFCASSDPGTGDNEQFFGPGTRLTVL.

The chain uses TRBV7-9 and TRBJ1-1, with D perhaps matching TRBD1 (5 bases). CDR1 is SEHNR and CDR2 is FQNEAQ in the germline V gene (reference sequence). The CDR3 loop spans 14 amino acids. V dropped 6 bases and J dropped 4 bases, with 15 bases sitting between them. The CDR3 spells CASSFTRDSTEAFF. CDR3 in DNA: TGTGCCAGCAGTTTTACCAGGGATAGCACTGAAGCTTTCTTT.

This clonotype was observed a few times. As DNA, the CDR3 is TGTGCCAGCAGCAACACAAATTGGGGGCACGAGCAGTACTTC. Translating it yields CASSNTNWGHEQYF. The V call is TRBV7-2, the J call TRBJ2-7; TRBD1 is a possible D gene (6 bases). V was trimmed by 5 bases and J by 5 bases, leaving 16 bases between them. The CDR3 consists of 14 residues. Germline V gene data show CDR1 as SGHTA and CDR2 as FQGNSA.

CDR3 protein: CAISESGGNQPQHF. The CDR3 DNA follows: TGTGCCATCAGTGAGTCAGGGGGCAATCAGCCCCAGCATTTT. This chain connects TRBV10-3 to TRBJ1-5; weak D call: TRBD1 (5 bases). The CDR3 contains 14 residues. Deletions cut 0 bases from V and 2 bases from J, with 5 bases between. CDR1 ENHRY and CDR2 SYGVKD come from the germline V gene.

The sample holds a few counts of this clonotype. This chain links TRBV7-8 with TRBJ2-7, with 15 bases lining up with TRBD2. Germline trimming cut 0 bases from V and 3 bases from J; bases unmatched to any gene: 6. CDR3 size: 18 residues. Per germline, CDR1 SGHVS and CDR2 FQNEAQ. As DNA, the CDR3 is TGTGCCAGCAGCTTAGCCCCCTGGACTAGCGGGGGGGGCTACGAGCAGTACTTC. Translating it yields CASSLAPWTSGGGYEQYF.

This clonotype has ten or more counts. The J gene is TRBJ2-5, the V gene TRBV7-8; TRBD1 aligns across 9 bases. Germline V gene lookup returns CDR1 SGHVS and CDR2 FQNEAQ. Losses at the gene ends were 5 bases for V and 8 bases for J; bases not matched to a gene: 6. CDR3 length: 13 amino acids. Here the CDR3 reads CASSLGQGFTQYF. The CDR3 nucleotides read TGTGCCAGCAGCCTTGGACAGGGGTTTACCCAGTACTTC.

The chain recombines TRBV12-3 or TRBV12-4 with TRBJ2-5; 11 bases are shared with TRBD1. This CDR3 contains 14 residues. V trimming: 6 bases; J trimming: 4 bases; junction bases outside the gene matches: 4. For the CDR3, the DNA is TGTGCCAGCAGACGGACAGGGGGCGGAGAGACCCAGTACTTC. Its protein product is CASRRTGGGETQYF.

This clonotype was counted only a few times. This sequence joins TRBV7-2 and TRBJ2-7, with 9 bases lining up with TRBD2. Losses at the gene ends were 5 bases for V and 4 bases for J; bases not matched to a gene: 12. The CDR3 loop spans 16 amino acids. Germline V gene sequence: CDR1 SGHTA, CDR2 FQGNSA. The CDR3 reads CASSLSIAGAEYEQYF. CDR3 in DNA: TGTGCCAGCAGCCTCTCAATAGCGGGAGCCGAGTACGAGCAGTACTTC. Drawing the rest from reference TRBV7-2 and TRBJ2-7, the complete variable domain is GAGVSQSPSNKVTEKGKDVELRCDPISGHTALYWYRQSLGQGLEFLIYFQGNSAPDKSGLPSDRFSAERTGGSVSTLTIQRTQQEDSAVYLCASSLSIAGAEYEQYFGPGTRLTVT.

The CDR3 bases are TGTGCCAGCAGCTCTGCCCGGACAGCTTACAATGAGCAGTTCTTC. Translation: CASSSARTAYNEQFF. The chain is built from TRBV7-2 and TRBJ2-1, with D possibly being TRBD1 (6 bases). The CDR3 loop spans 15 amino acids. Germline V gene sequence: CDR1 SGHTA, CDR2 FQGNSA. V shed 4 bases and J shed 4 bases, with 14 bases lying between them.

The chain is built from TRBV7-2 and TRBJ1-3; 7 bases align to TRBD1. V dropped 4 bases and J dropped 1; count of bases not matched to a gene: 4. CDR3 length: 15 residues. The V gene's germline CDR1 is SGHTA and CDR2 FQGNSA. This chain's CDR3 is CASSSRQGSGNTIYF. CDR3 in DNA: TGTGCCAGCAGCTCGCGACAGGGTTCTGGAAACACCATATATTTT.

J is TRBJ2-2 and V is TRBV2; 11 bases are a match to TRBD1. Germline V lookup: CDR1 SNHLY, CDR2 FYNNEI. The CDR3 has 15 amino acids. Losses at the gene ends were 10 bases for V and 7 bases for J; bases not matched to a gene: 11. The CDR3 bases are TGTGCCATATCCGGGACAGGGGGTTCGGGCGGGGAGCTGTTTTTT. It yields the protein CAISGTGGSGGELFF.

This clonotype was recorded at least ten times. The J gene is TRBJ1-2, the V gene TRBV7-2; 7 bases match TRBD1. The junction had 10 bases not matched to a gene; V was cut back by 4 bases and J by 2 bases. CDR3 length equals 16 residues. The V gene's germline CDR1 is SGHTA and CDR2 FQGNSA. The CDR3 coding sequence is TGTGCCAGCAGCTCCACCCCGGACAGGTCAAACTATGGCTACACCTTC. Amino acid sequence: CASSSTPDRSNYGYTF.

This clonotype has a handful of counts. This chain joins TRBV28 and TRBJ2-3; perhaps D is TRBD1 or TRBD2 (5 bases each). Trimming removed 6 bases from V and 4 bases from J, with 35 bases in between. This CDR3 has 21 residues. Germline assignment: CDR1 MDHEN and CDR2 SYDVKM. The CDR3 DNA reads TGTGCCAGCAGCACCCCTGAGCTTCGGGGCGGCGACGGCCGGTCAGCAGATACGCAGTATTTT. It is translated as CASSTPELRGGDGRSADTQYF.

CDR3 bases: TGTGCCAGCAGTACCTGGCCAGGGCTGTTGAACACTGAAGCTTTCTTT. Translating it yields CASSTWPGLLNTEAFF. The chain recombines TRBV12-3 or TRBV12-4 with TRBJ1-1; perhaps TRBD1 as D (5 bases). V was clipped by 5 bases and J by 0 bases, with 16 bases between them. The CDR3 has 16 residues.

This chain connects TRBV20-1 to TRBJ2-7; TRBD2 matches at 9 bases. The germline gives CDR1 DFQATT, CDR2 SNEGSKA (reference sequence). This CDR3 has 15 amino acids. The V segment lost 2 bases and the J segment 4 bases; nucleotides outside the gene matches: 9. In DNA, the CDR3 is TGCAGTGCTAGAAACTTAGCGGGGGCCCCATACGAGCAGTACTTC. It yields the protein CSARNLAGAPYEQYF.

This clonotype was observed a few times. V gene TRBV7-2 combines with J gene TRBJ2-3; 9 bases fit TRBD2. V shed 1 base and J 4 bases; nucleotides not matched to a gene: 3. CDR1 is SGHTA and CDR2 is FQGNSA in the germline V gene. The CDR3 is 15 residues long. Here the CDR3 DNA reads TGTGCCAGCAGCTTAGGGCGGGGGGGGGCAGATACGCAGTATTTT. It specifies CASSLGRGGADTQYF.

The V and J genes are TRBV18 and TRBJ2-1; 12 nucleotides match TRBD2. The CDR3 covers 17 residues. V lost 0 bases, J lost 8 bases, and 8 bases stayed unmatched. CDR1 is KGHSH, CDR2 LQKENI, per germline. The chain's CDR3 is CASSPPLAGGPRDEQFF. The CDR3 DNA follows: TGTGCCAGCTCACCACCGCTAGCGGGAGGGCCTCGGGATGAGCAGTTCTTC.

This clonotype was observed many times. The rearrangement uses TRBV6-5 and TRBJ2-1; tentatively, D is TRBD1 or TRBD2 (5 bases each). V was pared by 3 bases and J by 12 bases, with 18 bases between. The CDR3 sequence is 14 residues long. Germline V gene lookup returns CDR1 MNHEY and CDR2 SVGAGI. CDR3 sequence reads: CASSYRTGTSWQFF. For the CDR3, the DNA is TGTGCCAGCAGTTATCGGACGGGGACGTCGTGGCAGTTCTTC.

This sequence joins TRBV20-1 and TRBJ1-5, with D unresolved. CDR3 length equals 16 residues. V was pared by 4 bases and J by 1 base, with 17 bases between. Per germline, CDR1 DFQATT and CDR2 SNEGSKA (reference sequence). CDR3 DNA sequence: TGCAGTGCTATCCAACCAAGGACCGACAGCAATCAGCCCCAGCATTTT. Its translation: CSAIQPRTDSNQPQHF.

In its sample, this clonotype was seen many times. The chain recombines TRBV10-3 with TRBJ2-1; tentative D call: TRBD2 (6 bases). The germline V gene has CDR1 ENHRY and CDR2 SYGVKD. Trimming shortened V by 6 bases and J by 5 bases, and 14 bases separated the two germline ends. The CDR3 sequence is 14 residues long. CDR3 DNA: TGTGCCATCAGAGAGGACTACTTCAACAATGAGCAGTTCTTC. Its translation is CAIREDYFNNEQFF.

The rearrangement joins TRBV15 to TRBJ1-4, with TRBD1 matching over 8 bases. V dropped 3 bases and J dropped 8; count of bases not matched to a gene: 5. Germline V lookup: CDR1 LNHNV, CDR2 YYDKDF (reference sequence). This CDR3 is built from 14 residues. The chain's CDR3 is CATSRDRAEEKLFF. In DNA form, the CDR3 reads TGTGCCACCAGCAGGGACAGGGCGGAGGAAAAACTGTTTTTT. The full variable domain, rest sourced from reference TRBV15 and TRBJ1-4, is DAMVIQNPRYQVTQFGKPVTLSCSQTLNHNVMYWYQQKSSQAPKLLFHYYDKDFNNEADTPDNFQSRRPNTSFCFLDIRSPGLGDTAMYLCATSRDRAEEKLFFGSGTQLSVL.

This clonotype was seen a handful of times. V and J are TRBV12-3 or TRBV12-4 and TRBJ1-1, with D unresolved. V was shortened by 8 bases and J by 2 bases, with 12 bases between the two germline ends. The CDR3 loop spans 13 amino acids. The DNA of the CDR3 is TGTGCCAGCTTCGCCTCTCTAAACACTGAAGCTTTCTTT. Encoded protein: CASFASLNTEAFF.

This clonotype appeared many times. The J gene is TRBJ2-3, the V gene TRBV4-2, with D perhaps TRBD2 (7 bases). The germline gives CDR1 LGHNA, CDR2 YNFKEQ. CDR3 length: 17 residues. The V and J ends lost 1 base and 4 bases respectively, with 18 bases between them. The CDR3 here is CASSQAMGGGASDTQYF. CDR3 bases: TGTGCCAGCAGCCAAGCGATGGGCGGGGGCGCCTCAGATACGCAGTATTTT.

This clonotype showed up just a few times. V usage is TRBV2 and J usage is TRBJ1-3, with a possible D match to TRBD1 (6 bases). The V end was cut by 8 bases, the J end by 2 bases, with 10 bases between. Germline CDR1 is SNHLY and CDR2 is FYNNEI. This CDR3 is built from 13 residues. The CDR3 here is CASGGDTGNTIYF. The CDR3 DNA reads TGTGCCAGCGGGGGGGACACTGGAAACACCATATATTTT. Based on the CDR3 plus reference TRBV2 and TRBJ1-3, the full variable domain is EPEVTQTPSHQVTQMGQEVILRCVPISNHLYFYWYRQILGQKVEFLVSFYNNEISEKSEIFDDQFSVERPDGSNFTLKIRSTKLEDSAMYFCASGGDTGNTIYFGEGSWLTVV.